The entry below describes one T cell receptor beta chain. This entry is derived from a study of blood T cell repertoires in COVID-19. The overall study: The United States, Italy and Spain provided the acute and convalescent COVID-19 samples.

This CDR3 has 15 residues. Per germline, CDR1 MNHEY and CDR2 SMNVEV (reference sequence). V was pared by 2 bases and J by 5 bases, with 4 bases of the junction left unmatched. Libraries were prepared by immunoSEQ multiplex PCR; TCRdb keeps only in-frame clonotypes and omits some of them. This table holds some 69,000 clones, under 85% found once. The sequencing sample was made of peripheral blood. This TCR came from a man aged 55 to 70 with acute or convalescent COVID-19. The chain combines TRBV27 with TRBJ2-1; 9 bases line up with TRBD2. The CDR3 here is CASSLRGLANNEQFF. The CDR3 DNA sequence: TGTGCCAGCAGTTTAAGGGGACTAGCAAACAATGAGCAGTTCTTC.